These 9 T cell receptor beta chains were sequenced from one sample in a study of identical twins. TCRdb reprocessed the 5' RACE reads via MiXCR and lists one record per CDR3 protein. The sample records 600,000 to 850,000 distinct CDR3 sequences, 15% to 20% being singletons. These same records also appear under a second study, on T cells expressing NK-cell markers.

Source material: PBMCs. These receptors originate from a woman between 18 and 30 years old in good health.

V gene TRBV27 combines with J gene TRBJ2-4; a weak D match, TRBD2 (6 bases). Trimming cost V 3 bases and J 8 bases, with 14 bases left between them. Looked up from germline, CDR1 is MNHEY and CDR2 is SMNVEV (reference sequence). The CDR3 length is 14 residues. The CDR3 region has the DNA TGTGCCAGCAGTTTTGGAGGGACGTCAGACATTCAGTACTTC. Protein product: CASSFGGTSDIQYF.

The chain links TRBV5-1 to TRBJ2-3, with D possibly being TRBD2 (5 bases). The ends were cut back, 1 base at V and 5 bases at J, with 11 bases in the middle. CDR3 length: 14 amino acids. Germline values: CDR1 SGHRS, CDR2 YFSETQ. The CDR3 sequence is CASSLKDFQDTQYF. Here the CDR3 DNA reads TGCGCCAGCAGCTTGAAGGACTTTCAAGATACGCAGTATTTT.

This clonotype has just a few counts. The chain employs TRBV5-1 and TRBJ2-7; 8 positions agree with TRBD1. The CDR3 extends over 15 amino acids. CDR1 and CDR2 from the germline V gene are SGHRS and YFSETQ. After removal of 0 bases from V and 2 bases from J, the junction contained 4 bases not matched to a gene. The CDR3 DNA reads as TGCGCCAGCAGCTTGGACGGGACAGGCACCTACGAGCAGTACTTC. Protein: CASSLDGTGTYEQYF.

V usage is TRBV9 and J usage is TRBJ2-2; 7 bases agree with TRBD2. V lost 3 bases, J lost 6 bases, and 14 bases stayed unmatched. Germline V gives CDR1 SGDLS, CDR2 YYNGEE. The CDR3 runs to 17 residues. The CDR3 DNA is TGTGCCAGCAGCGGGTCCGAGGCGGGGGTCGGTGCCGGGGAGCTGTTTTTT. It is translated as CASSGSEAGVGAGELFF.

This clonotype showed up just a few times. The genes are TRBV4-1 and TRBJ2-2, with D uncertain. CDR3 length: 15 residues. Trimming removed 1 base at V and 2 bases at J, with 8 bases between. Per germline, CDR1 MGHRA and CDR2 YSYEKL. The CDR3: CASSQGRRNTGELFF. CDR3 bases: TGCGCCAGCAGCCAAGGGAGACGCAACACCGGGGAGCTGTTTTTT.

The J gene is TRBJ2-3, the V gene TRBV6-5; 8 positions match TRBD2. CDR1 is MNHEY, CDR2 SVGAGI, per germline. V trimming: 4 bases; J trimming: 2 bases; junction bases outside the gene matches: 5. This CDR3 spans 15 amino acids. This CDR3 reads CASSSLAGNTDTQYF. The CDR3 DNA is TGTGCCAGCAGTTCCTTAGCGGGAAACACAGATACGCAGTATTTT.

The chain uses TRBV4-2 and TRBJ2-3; tentatively, D is TRBD2 (6 bases). The germline V gene has CDR1 LGHNA and CDR2 YNFKEQ. V was trimmed by 5 bases and J by 0 bases, leaving 12 bases between them. CDR3 length equals 15 residues. CDR3 loop: CASSGRLVSTDTQYF. DNA for the CDR3: TGTGCCAGCAGCGGCCGACTAGTTAGCACAGATACGCAGTATTTT.

The rearrangement links TRBV5-1 to TRBJ1-2; D is unclear. V lost 2 bases to trimming and J lost 4 bases, with 12 bases between them. The V gene's germline CDR1 is SGHRS and CDR2 YFSETQ. The CDR3 extends over 14 amino acids. In DNA form, the CDR3 reads TGCGCCAGCAGCTTTGGGGTCGGAACCTATGGCTACACCTTC. This sequence encodes CASSFGVGTYGYTF.

The J gene is TRBJ2-7, the V gene TRBV5-1; 8 nucleotides align to TRBD2. The ends lost 5 bases at V and 3 bases at J; junction bases unmatched: 7. Germline-derived CDR1 and CDR2 are SGHRS and YFSETQ. This CDR3 has 14 amino acids. CDR3 sequence: CASSRKLADYEQYF. DNA for the CDR3: TGCGCCAGCAGTCGGAAACTAGCGGACTACGAGCAGTACTTC.